The clone carrying this T cell receptor beta chain was counted only a few times. Per germline, CDR1 ENHRY and CDR2 SYGVKD. V lost 2 bases and J lost 0, with 10 bases in between. This CDR3 spans 15 amino acids. The data were taken from a study of T cells after yellow fever vaccination. Via MiXCR, TCRdb re-called the 5' RACE reads, giving one row per CDR3 protein. The sample lists approximately 260,000 distinct CDR3 sequences, roughly 5.2% occurring once. Here the sequenced sample was CD4+ T cells sorted from PBMCs, taken on the day of the yellow fever booster vaccination. This TCR derives from a man between 18 and 35 years old who received the YFV17D yellow fever vaccine. The chain uses TRBV10-3 and TRBJ1-1; D is unresolved. The CDR3 protein is CAISEVPDLNTEAFF. The CDR3 nucleotides are TGTGCCATCAGTGAGGTTCCGGATTTGAACACTGAAGCTTTCTTT.